These 19 T cell receptor beta chains share one sample of origin, sequenced in a study of blood T cell repertoires in COVID-19. Assay: immunoSEQ multiplex PCR; the TCRdb copy retains only in-frame clones and omits some. Found here are about 180,000 clones, approximately 85% of them singletons; the top ten hold more than 2.5%. The sequencing input was peripheral blood. The receptors come from a man aged 60-69 years with acute or convalescent COVID-19.

The chain combines TRBV28 with TRBJ2-7; 9 bases are shared with TRBD2. Germline trimming cut 5 bases from V and 4 bases from J; bases unmatched to any gene: 9. The CDR3 has 15 residues. The germline V gene has CDR1 MDHEN and CDR2 SYDVKM. The CDR3 DNA reads as TGTGCCAGCAGTGTAATAGCGGGAGCCGGTTACGAGCAGTACTTC. Its translation is CASSVIAGAGYEQYF. Supplemented by reference TRBV28 and TRBJ2-7, the full variable domain reads DVKVTQSSRYLVKRTGEKVFLECVQDMDHENMFWYRQDPGLGLRLIYFSYDVKMKEKGDIPEGYSVSREKKERFSLILESASTNQTSMYLCASSVIAGAGYEQYFGPGTRLTVT.

This clone was observed a single time. The J gene is TRBJ2-2, the V gene TRBV11-2; a possible D gene is TRBD1 (5 bases). V was clipped by 6 bases and J by 6 bases, with 17 bases between them. The length of the CDR3 is 15 residues. From germline, CDR1 is SGHAT and CDR2 FQNNGV. The CDR3 sequence: CASSSIGVGSGELFF. CDR3 nucleotides: TGTGCCAGCAGTTCTATAGGGGTAGGGTCCGGGGAGCTGTTTTTT.

The CDR3 reads CSASISGSKNIQYF. The DNA of the CDR3 is TGCAGTGCTAGTATCTCGGGGTCCAAAAACATTCAGTACTTC. The V call is TRBV20-1, the J call TRBJ2-4; TRBD2 is a possible D gene (5 bases). Germline lookup yields CDR1 DFQATT and CDR2 SNEGSKA (reference sequence). CDR3 size: 14 residues. V was cut by 3 bases and J by 2 bases, with 11 bases left in between.

The chain employs TRBV19 and TRBJ2-6, with TRBD1 matching over 8 bases. Germline V gene sequence: CDR1 LNHDA, CDR2 SQIVND (reference sequence). The CDR3 extends over 18 amino acids. Trimming cost V 5 bases and J 0 bases; bases outside gene matches: 9. The DNA of the CDR3 is TGTGCCAGTAGTGGATCGACAGGGGTTGGCTCTGGGGCCAACGTCCTGACTTTC. As protein: CASSGSTGVGSGANVLTF.

V and J are TRBV19 and TRBJ1-2; D possibly corresponds to TRBD1 (5 bases). This CDR3 is built from 13 residues. From germline, CDR1 is LNHDA and CDR2 SQIVND (reference sequence). The V end was cut by 5 bases, the J end by 4 bases, with 11 bases between. Written as DNA, the CDR3 is TGTGCCAGTAGTGTAAAGACAGTCTATGGCTACACCTTC. It is translated as CASSVKTVYGYTF.

The chain combines TRBV2 with TRBJ1-4, with 8 positions matching TRBD1. J lost 0 bases, V lost 10 bases, and 7 bases had no gene match. The germline gives CDR1 SNHLY, CDR2 FYNNEI. The CDR3 runs to 15 residues. The CDR3: CATDRGFATNEKLFF. Here the CDR3 DNA reads TGTGCCACCGACAGGGGATTTGCAACTAATGAAAAACTGTTTTTT. Full variable domain (rest looked up from reference TRBV2 and TRBJ1-4): EPEVTQTPSHQVTQMGQEVILRCVPISNHLYFYWYRQILGQKVEFLVSFYNNEISEKSEIFDDQFSVERPDGSNFTLKIRSTKLEDSAMYFCATDRGFATNEKLFFGSGTQLSVL.

The chain recombines TRBV28 with TRBJ2-1; the match to TRBD2 covers 10 bases. Germline CDR1 and CDR2: MDHEN and SYDVKM. The CDR3 has 15 residues. V dropped 8 bases and J dropped 5; count of bases not matched to a gene: 9. CDR3 region: CASGKAGGPHNEQFF. The CDR3 coding sequence is TGTGCCAGCGGTAAAGCGGGAGGGCCCCACAATGAGCAGTTCTTC. Together with reference TRBV28 and TRBJ2-1, the CDR3 gives the full variable domain: DVKVTQSSRYLVKRTGEKVFLECVQDMDHENMFWYRQDPGLGLRLIYFSYDVKMKEKGDIPEGYSVSREKKERFSLILESASTNQTSMYLCASGKAGGPHNEQFFGPGTRLTVL.

The rearrangement joins TRBV6-1 to TRBJ2-7, with D possibly being TRBD2 (5 bases). The CDR3 is 15 residues long. Trimming took 1 base from V and 5 from J, leaving 15 bases between them. Germline V lookup: CDR1 MNHNS, CDR2 SASEGT. The DNA of the CDR3 is TGTGCCAGCAGTGAAGTTACGGGAAAGCTCCACGAGCAGTACTTC. It specifies CASSEVTGKLHEQYF.

V and J are TRBV30 and TRBJ1-1; D might be TRBD1 (5 bases). This CDR3 comprises 13 residues. Germline CDR1 reads GTSNPN; CDR2 reads SVGIG (reference sequence). With 2 bases removed from V and 4 bases from J, the gap between germline ends came to 11 bases. The CDR3 DNA sequence: TGTGCCTGGAGTAGGGAGGGGACCACTGAAGCTTTCTTT. Protein product: CAWSREGTTEAFF.

The V gene is TRBV3-1 (or the pseudogene TRBV3-2), the J gene TRBJ2-3; TRBD2 agrees at 8 bases. The length of the CDR3 is 16 residues. Trimming took 4 bases from V and 4 from J; bases not matched to a gene: 10. Germline lookup yields CDR1 LGHDT and CDR2 YNNKEL (reference sequence). The CDR3 region has the DNA TGTGCCAGCAGCCCGGAGGGCGGGAGGAGGTCAGATACGCAGTATTTT. Its translation: CASSPEGGRRSDTQYF.

This clone was detected only once. This CDR3 is CASSHSDRGPLRGYTF. The CDR3 DNA reads TGTGCCAGCAGCCATAGCGACAGGGGCCCTCTGCGGGGCTACACCTTC. The chain is built from TRBV3-1 (or the pseudogene TRBV3-2) and TRBJ1-2, with 8 bases fitting TRBD1. The J segment lost 8 bases and the V segment lost 3 bases, leaving 14 bases of the junction unmatched. The CDR3 is made up of 16 amino acids. Per germline, CDR1 LGHDT and CDR2 YNNKEL (reference sequence).

This sequence joins TRBV7-2 and TRBJ1-4; tentatively, D is TRBD1 (6 bases). Germline values: CDR1 SGHTA, CDR2 FQGNSA. The V and J ends lost 2 bases and 5 bases respectively, with 12 bases between them. The CDR3 spans 15 residues. CDR3 DNA: TGTGCCAGCAGCTTAATGGGGCAGGGGAATGAAAAACTGTTTTTT. Translated: CASSLMGQGNEKLFF.

The chain carries TRBV3-1 (or the pseudogene TRBV3-2) and TRBJ1-2, with D maybe TRBD1 (6 bases). This CDR3 has 16 amino acids. Trimming cost V 0 bases and J 6 bases, with 17 bases left between them. Germline V gene data show CDR1 as LGHDT and CDR2 as YNNKEL (reference sequence). The CDR3 is CASSQDPPDRLHGYTF. The CDR3 bases are TGTGCCAGCAGCCAAGATCCGCCTGACAGGCTCCATGGCTACACCTTC.

This clone was detected only once. The junction departs from the called germline gene at one end, perhaps through a read error. V is TRBV7-7 and J is TRBJ2-1; 8 bases are shared with TRBD1. The CDR3 runs to 15 residues. Germline CDR1 is SSHAT and CDR2 is FNYEAQ (reference sequence). The chain's CDR3 is CASSLEDREGNEQFF. DNA of the CDR3: TGTGCTAGCAGCTTAGAGGACAGGGAAGGCAATGAGCAGTTCTTC.

The table lists this clone with a count of one. CDR3 amino acids: CASSFGTLLYNEQFF. CDR3 in DNA: TGTGCCAGCAGCTTTGGGACACTGCTCTACAATGAGCAGTTCTTC. The rearrangement uses TRBV13 and TRBJ2-1, with a weak D call TRBD1 (6 bases). The V end lost 3 bases, the J end lost 3 bases, and 12 bases lay between the germline ends. CDR3 length: 15 residues. The germline V gene has CDR1 PRHDT and CDR2 FYEKMQ (reference sequence). Looking up the rest from reference TRBV13 and TRBJ2-1 gives the full variable domain: AAGVIQSPRHLIKEKRETATLKCYPIPRHDTVYWYQQGPGQDPQFLISFYEKMQSDKGSIPDRFSAQQFSDYHSELNMSSLELGDSALYFCASSFGTLLYNEQFFGPGTRLTVL.

The chain has TRBV7-2 and TRBJ1-4, with D perhaps matching TRBD1 (6 bases). V was trimmed by 5 bases and J by 6 bases, leaving 16 bases between them. The germline V gene encodes CDR1 SGHTA and CDR2 FQGNSA. The CDR3 has 15 amino acids. CDR3 nucleotide sequence: TGTGCCAGCAGCCTCGGACAGACGGCGGATGAAAAACTGTTTTTT. This translates into CASSLGQTADEKLFF.

V and J are TRBV28 and TRBJ1-1; TRBD1 is a possible D gene (5 bases). The germline V gene has CDR1 MDHEN and CDR2 SYDVKM. Trimming shortened V by 8 bases and J by 4 bases, and 17 bases separated the two germline ends. The CDR3 contains 14 residues. The CDR3 sequence: CASGPGLRGTEAFF. The DNA for the CDR3 is TGTGCCAGCGGCCCAGGCTTAAGGGGCACTGAAGCTTTCTTT.

The CDR3 sequence is CATSDTGSTETQYF. CDR3 bases: TGTGCCACCAGTGACACAGGTTCTACAGAGACCCAGTACTTC. The chain couples TRBV24-1 to TRBJ2-5, with D possibly TRBD1 on 5 matching bases. The ends were cut back, 4 bases at V and 4 bases at J, with 12 bases in the middle. Germline V gene lookup returns CDR1 KGHDR and CDR2 SFDVKD. This CDR3 is built from 14 residues.

With respect to this clone: Other DNA sequences from this sample encode an identical CDR3 as well. The chain recombines TRBV27 with TRBJ1-2, with D unresolved. The CDR3 length is 12 residues. V was clipped by 3 bases and J by 5 bases, with 7 bases between them. CDR1 is MNHEY and CDR2 is SMNVEV in the germline V gene (reference sequence). CDR3 amino acids: CASSFRGYGYTF. The CDR3 DNA reads as TGTGCCAGCAGTTTTCGCGGATATGGCTACACCTTC.